A single sample gave rise to the 13 T cell receptor beta chains below, sequenced in a study of blood T cell repertoires in COVID-19. Libraries were prepared by immunoSEQ multiplex PCR; TCRdb keeps only in-frame clonotypes and omits some of them. The sample carries roughly 400,000 clones, roughly 86% recorded once. The specimen sequenced was PBMCs or T cells enriched from blood (not recorded which). The receptors were gathered from a woman in her thirties or forties with acute COVID-19.

This chain connects TRBV7-9 to TRBJ2-1; TRBD1 might be the D (5 bases). The length of the CDR3 is 17 residues. V was shortened by 1 base and J by 6 bases, with 19 bases between the two germline ends. From germline, CDR1 is SEHNR and CDR2 FQNEAQ (reference sequence). The CDR3 DNA is TGTGCCAGCAGCTTAGTTGCCGCTCTAGGGGTAGGCAATGAGCAGTTCTTC. The encoded protein is CASSLVAALGVGNEQFF.

V and J are TRBV7-9 and TRBJ1-5; TRBD1 might be the D (6 bases). The CDR3 is 13 residues long. Germline CDR1 is SEHNR and CDR2 is FQNEAQ (reference sequence). Trimming shortened V by 4 bases and J by 4 bases, and 8 bases separated the two germline ends. CDR3 region: CASSSGANQPQHF. The CDR3 DNA sequence: TGTGCCAGCAGCTCAGGGGCGAATCAGCCCCAGCATTTT. Full variable domain (remainder filled in from reference TRBV7-9 and TRBJ1-5): DTGVSQNPRHKITKRGQNVTFRCDPISEHNRLYWYRQTLGQGPEFLTYFQNEAQLEKSRLLSDRFSAERPKGSFSTLEIQRTEQGDSAMYLCASSSGANQPQHFGDGTRLSIL.

This chain connects TRBV5-8 to TRBJ2-2, with 11 bases aligning to TRBD2. Germline V gene data show CDR1 as SGHTS and CDR2 as YDEGEE. V dropped 1 base and J dropped 6; count of bases not matched to a gene: 5. This CDR3 region has 16 residues. The CDR3 nucleotides are TGTGCCAGCAGCTTGCAGTCTAGCGGGGGGCCCGGGGAGCTGTTTTTT. Translating gives CASSLQSSGGPGELFF.

This sequence joins TRBV30 and TRBJ1-4; 7 nucleotides agree with TRBD1. The CDR3 is 14 residues long. The V segment lost 3 bases and the J segment 4 bases; nucleotides outside the gene matches: 5. Germline lookup yields CDR1 GTSNPN and CDR2 SVGIG (reference sequence). In DNA, the CDR3 is TGTGCCTGGAGGGGACAGACTGGTAATGAAAAACTGTTTTTT. Amino acid sequence: CAWRGQTGNEKLFF.

The chain links TRBV4-1 to TRBJ1-5; D gene uncertain. Germline assignment: CDR1 MGHRA and CDR2 YSYEKL. Trimming removed 2 bases from V and 7 bases from J, with 12 bases in between. This CDR3 region has 14 residues. The CDR3: CASSQQGREQPQHF. In DNA, the CDR3 is TGCGCCAGCAGCCAACAAGGGAGGGAACAGCCCCAGCATTTT.

The chain links TRBV5-6 to TRBJ1-5, with D maybe TRBD1 (5 bases). The CDR3 consists of 15 residues. V was trimmed by 0 bases and J by 6 bases, leaving 13 bases between them. Germline V gene data show CDR1 as SGHDT and CDR2 as YYEEEE. The CDR3 region is CASSLEGRFGQPQHF. The CDR3 DNA follows: TGTGCCAGCAGCTTGGAGGGGCGCTTTGGTCAGCCCCAGCATTTT.

Regarding this clone: The same CDR3 arises from other DNA sequences in this sample as well. The rearrangement uses TRBV5-1 and TRBJ1-5, with 7 bases that match TRBD1. V dropped 0 bases and J dropped 7; count of bases not matched to a gene: 7. This CDR3 is built from 15 residues. Looked up from germline, CDR1 is SGHRS and CDR2 is YFSETQ. CDR3 bases: TGCGCCAGCAGCTTGGGAGGAGGGGGCGAGCAGCCCCAGCATTTT. It specifies CASSLGGGGEQPQHF.

The chain has TRBV27 and TRBJ1-5; possibly TRBD1 for D (6 bases). CDR1 MNHEY and CDR2 SMNVEV come from the germline V gene (reference sequence). V lost 4 bases and J lost 5, with 12 bases in between. The CDR3 is 14 amino acids. CDR3 sequence reads: CASSSQGSYQPQHF. CDR3 bases: TGTGCCAGCAGTTCCCAGGGGTCGTATCAGCCCCAGCATTTT.

V gene TRBV19 combines with J gene TRBJ2-4, with no clear D. CDR1 is LNHDA, CDR2 SQIVND, per germline (reference sequence). The CDR3 is 16 residues long. Trimming cost V 7 bases and J 1 base, with 17 bases left between them. The CDR3 DNA reads as TGTGCCAGTACCCCCGGAGATAGAAATGCCAAAAACATTCAGTACTTC. Translation gives CASTPGDRNAKNIQYF.

V gene TRBV27 combines with J gene TRBJ1-1, with D possibly being TRBD1 (6 bases). Trimming removed 5 bases at V and 4 bases at J, with 11 bases between. Germline loops: CDR1 MNHEY, CDR2 SMNVEV (reference sequence). This CDR3 spans 13 amino acids. For the CDR3, the DNA is TGTGCCAGCAGTCCGGGGACAAGCACTGAAGCTTTCTTT. The encoded protein is CASSPGTSTEAFF.

With regard to this clone: In the same sample, other DNA sequences code for this CDR3. The CDR3: CATSRGAGTEAFF. The CDR3 DNA reads TGTGCCACCAGCAGAGGGGCAGGCACTGAAGCTTTCTTT. The chain has TRBV15 and TRBJ1-1; no reliable D call. CDR1 LNHNV and CDR2 YYDKDF come from the germline V gene (reference sequence). The CDR3 is 13 residues long. V lost 1 base and J 4 bases, leaving 7 bases between the germline ends.

Notes on this clone: This CDR3 is also generated by other DNA sequences in the sample. The CDR3 DNA reads TGTGCCAGCAGCCAAGTAACGGGCCAGGGACAAGAGACCCAGTACTTC. Encoded protein: CASSQVTGQGQETQYF. The V call is TRBV4-2, the J call TRBJ2-5, with D perhaps matching TRBD1 (5 bases). The CDR3 runs 16 residues. V was trimmed by 1 base and J by 2 bases, leaving 14 bases between them. The germline V gene has CDR1 LGHNA and CDR2 YNFKEQ.

The CDR3 DNA reads as TGTGCCAGCAGCTTAGGAAGTCTGTCAGGACGGGGAGAAACTGAAGCTTTCTTT. Protein product: CASSLGSLSGRGETEAFF. The rearrangement links TRBV11-3 to TRBJ1-1; D is unresolved. The CDR3 is 18 amino acids. The V end was cut by 1 base, the J end by 5 bases, with 23 bases between. The germline V gene encodes CDR1 SGHNT and CDR2 YENEEA.